Presented here are 6 T cell receptor beta chains from one specimen sequenced in a study of cytomegalovirus exposure and HLA in healthy donors (dated by TCRdb to 2016 to 2017). Library construction relied on the immunoSEQ multiplex PCR assay. For the multiplex PCR, a mixture combining 60 forward primers for TCR Vbeta segments and 13 reverse primers for TCR Jbeta segments was used. The immuneACCESS repertoire file appears here via TCRdb, limited to in-frame rearrangements. These files lack a portion of the clones; in checked studies, under half of the deficit traces to unresolved V genes, and the cause of the others is not known. The sample profile shows 210,000 or so clones; roughly 84% of them were found once. The top ten clones comprise 0.24% of the sample. Sequencing used PBMCs. Receptors were obtained from a girl aged 2 to 10 in good health and CMV-seronegative.

The chain couples TRBV25-1 to TRBJ2-5; D not certain. The CDR3 extends over 12 amino acids. The germline CDR1 and CDR2 sequences are MGHDK and SYGVNS. Trimming took 8 bases from V and 5 from J, leaving 12 bases between them. Here the CDR3 DNA reads TGTGCCAGCTACATCAGTTCTGAGACCCAGTACTTC. Protein product: CASYISSETQYF. Variable domain in full (rest from reference TRBV25-1 and TRBJ2-5): EADIYQTPRYLVIGTGKKITLECSQTMGHDKMYWYQQDPGMELHLIHYSYGVNSTEKGDLSSESTVSRIRTEHFPLTLESARPSHTSQYLCASYISSETQYFGPGTRLLVL.

This chain connects TRBV13 to TRBJ1-1; TRBD1 matches 8 bases. The V gene end was trimmed by 2 bases and the J gene end by 0 bases; junction bases not matched to a gene: 11. Germline lookup yields CDR1 PRHDT and CDR2 FYEKMQ (reference sequence). There are 18 residues in the CDR3. DNA for the CDR3: TGTGCCAGCAGCTTATTAGTGGGACAGGCTACTTTGAACACTGAAGCTTTCTTT. Its protein is CASSLLVGQATLNTEAFF.

The chain uses TRBV27 and TRBJ2-1; D is undetermined. V shed 2 bases and J shed 5 bases, with 10 bases lying between them. This CDR3 has 14 residues. Looked up from germline, CDR1 is MNHEY and CDR2 is SMNVEV (reference sequence). CDR3 DNA sequence: TGTGCCAGCAGTTTAGCCAGGTTCGACAATGAGCAGTTCTTC. Amino acid sequence: CASSLARFDNEQFF.

This sequence joins TRBV6-5 and TRBJ1-1; the match to TRBD1 covers 9 bases. This CDR3 region has 15 residues. The V segment lost 6 bases and the J segment 2 bases; nucleotides outside the gene matches: 7. In germline, CDR1 is MNHEY, CDR2 SVGAGI. DNA of the CDR3: TGTGCCAGCAGATCGGACAGGGGAGGAAACACTGAAGCTTTCTTT. This codes for CASRSDRGGNTEAFF.

The J gene is TRBJ2-2, the V gene TRBV19, with D possibly being TRBD1 (5 bases). Trimming took off 7 bases at V and 3 bases at J, with 15 bases between the two ends. This CDR3 has 15 residues. The germline V gene has CDR1 LNHDA and CDR2 SQIVND (reference sequence). The DNA for the CDR3 is TGTGCCAGTACCGTAACAGGCGTGTACACCGGGGAGCTGTTTTTT. The encoded protein is CASTVTGVYTGELFF.

The chain combines TRBV5-1 with TRBJ2-7; 7 positions match TRBD1. The germline gives CDR1 SGHRS, CDR2 YFSETQ. Trimming at V came to 6 bases and at J to 5 bases, leaving 11 bases not matched to a gene. This CDR3 spans 14 amino acids. CDR3 nucleotides: TGCGCCAGCACCCCTCGGGACAGCCTTGACGAGCAGTACTTC. Its protein product is CASTPRDSLDEQYF.